These T cell receptor beta chains were read from a single sample in a study of vaccination and CD4 T cells after COVID-19. The antigens for these receptors are not known. Each CDR3 protein is one row after TCRdb ran MiXCR on the PCR reads. The data contain about 25,000 distinct CDR3 sequences, about 35% of them singletons. The sample in question was CD4+ T cells from blood, cultured in vitro, obtained about 7 months after SARS-CoV-2 vaccination. The receptor source for this set is a human donor who had recovered from COVID-19. Each CDR3 is given with its conserved first and last residue. D genes are given only for firm matches. Clone size is given for some rows only: seen once, a few or many times, or a class if the clone is expanded.

>15|-|TRBV15|TRBJ2-6|-
CATSTNRAGANVLTF
TGTGCCACCAGCACTAATCGGGCTGGGGCCAACGTCCTGACTTTC
>15|-|TRBV6-2/TRBV6-3|TRBJ1-5|-
CASSYSPGSNQPQHF
TGTGCCAGCAGTTACTCTCCGGGGAGCAATCAGCCCCAGCATTTT
>12|-|TRBV20-1|TRBJ2-5|-
CSASTSGETQYF
TGCAGTGCTTCGACTAGTGGGGAGACCCAGTACTTC
>13|-|TRBV4-1|TRBJ2-7|-
CASSQGEWYEQYF
TGCGCCAGCAGCCAAGGGGAATGGTACGAGCAGTACTTC
>13|few|TRBV19|TRBJ2-7|-
CASSVSRRGEQYF
TGTGCCAGTAGTGTTAGCCGGAGGGGCGAGCAGTACTTC
>15|-|TRBV4-3|TRBJ2-7|TRBD2
CASSNLLAGVDEQYF
TGCGCCAGCAGCAACTTACTAGCGGGAGTTGACGAGCAGTACTTC
>14|-|TRBV21-1|TRBJ2-1|-
CASNRLAGVNEQFF
TGTGCCAGCAACCGACTAGCGGGAGTCAATGAGCAGTTCTTC
>15|-|TRBV20-1|TRBJ2-1|-
CSADTSTRSYNEQFF
TGCAGTGCTGACACTAGCACTCGCTCCTACAATGAGCAGTTCTTC
>14|few|TRBV20-1|TRBJ2-3|TRBD2
CSARDFAGGSTQYF
TGCAGTGCTAGAGATTTTGCGGGAGGGTCAACGCAGTATTTT
>16|-|TRBV4-2|TRBJ1-1|TRBD1
CASSQGHRGRNTEAFF
TGTGCCAGCAGCCAAGGTCACAGGGGTAGGAACACTGAAGCTTTCTTT
>14|few|TRBV20-1|TRBJ2-7|TRBD1
CSADAGTGGYEQYF
TGCAGTGCCGACGCCGGGACAGGGGGCTACGAGCAGTACTTC